These T cell receptor beta chains were read from a single sample in a study of identical twins. TCRdb passed the 5' RACE reads through MiXCR, listing each CDR3 protein once. The sample records roughly 480,000 distinct CDR3 sequences, around 24% being singletons. This sample also appeared in a second study, on T cells expressing NK-cell markers.

Sequenced sample: CD4+ T cells sorted from blood. These receptors all stem from a woman between 18 and 29 years old in good health. CDR3s leave out the opening cysteine and the closing phenylalanine or tryptophan. Not every row has a clone size; where given, it reads once, few, many or a size class.

J: TRBJ2-7
size: -
V: TRBV20-1
CDR3: SARMAEGAGEQY

J: TRBJ1-1
size: few
V: TRBV5-6
CDR3: ASSFTPHTEAF

J: TRBJ2-7
size: -
V: TRBV29-1
CDR3: SVSRSFFGEQY

J: TRBJ1-1
size: few
V: TRBV5-1
CDR3: ASSYYRGDTEAF

J: TRBJ2-7
size: few
V: TRBV29-1
CDR3: SVLGRAYEQY

J: TRBJ2-4
size: -
V: TRBV5-1
CDR3: ASSSGFRDRRAKNIQY

J: TRBJ2-1
size: few
V: TRBV6-2/TRBV6-3
CDR3: ASSRLAGAGYNEQF

J: TRBJ2-1
size: few
V: TRBV5-1
CDR3: ASSPGGYYNEQF

J: TRBJ2-7
size: few
V: TRBV29-1
CDR3: SVGYYRREQY

J: TRBJ2-1
size: -
V: TRBV7-2
CDR3: ASSPQAGVHNEQF

J: TRBJ2-5
size: many
V: TRBV7-9
CDR3: ASSSNVGETQY

J: TRBJ2-7
size: -
V: TRBV30
CDR3: AWSVGGEQY

J: TRBJ2-1
size: -
V: TRBV20-1
CDR3: SARETGPPNEQF

J: TRBJ1-2
size: -
V: TRBV2
CDR3: ASRVQGANYGYT

J: TRBJ2-3
size: few
V: TRBV5-1
CDR3: ASSGIGDTQY

J: TRBJ2-1
size: -
V: TRBV2
CDR3: ASSRVRDQGWDEQF

J: TRBJ2-1
size: -
V: TRBV7-3
CDR3: ASSLTGTLVDEQF

J: TRBJ1-1
size: -
V: TRBV29-1
CDR3: SARGHLNTEAF

J: TRBJ2-5
size: -
V: TRBV20-1
CDR3: SASGPETQY

J: TRBJ2-1
size: few
V: TRBV5-1
CDR3: ASSLGGLRLGNEQF

J: TRBJ1-2
size: -
V: TRBV20-1
CDR3: SATTSGGYT

J: TRBJ2-6
size: -
V: TRBV12-3/TRBV12-4
CDR3: ASSLSGQLHSGANVLT